These 29 T cell receptor beta chains were all obtained from the same sample, sequenced in a study of shared clonotypes between healthy human individuals. The naive CD8 subset, CD45RO-negative cells positively selected for CCR7, excluded terminally differentiated effector memory CD45RA+ cells. Sequenced by immunoSEQ multiplex PCR; TCRdb stores in-frame clones only, minus some. This sample has a few million clones; about 94% occur once, and the top ten carry about 1.6%. Material: naive CD8+ T cells from PBMCs. Receptor source: a man aged 18 to 30 in good health. Some clones in this sample may be carry-over from other donors' samples.

This chain uses TRBV11-2 with TRBJ1-2; D is uncertain. The V end lost 4 bases, the J end lost 8 bases, and 8 bases lay between the germline ends. Germline V lookup: CDR1 SGHAT, CDR2 FQNNGV. The CDR3 is 11 residues long. CDR3 coding DNA: TGTGCCAGCAGCTCCGGGGAAGGCTACACCTTC. It codes for CASSSGEGYTF.

The chain combines TRBV27 with TRBJ2-3; D gene unclear. The CDR3 length is 11 residues. Per germline, CDR1 MNHEY and CDR2 SMNVEV (reference sequence). Trimming took off 7 bases at V and 5 bases at J, with 7 bases between the two ends. For the CDR3, the DNA is TGTGCCAGCAAAATGGGAGATACGCAGTATTTT. It encodes CASKMGDTQYF.

The CDR3 spells CASSLGTSDRDTQYF. CDR3 bases: TGTGCCAGCAGTCTAGGGACTAGCGATAGAGATACGCAGTATTTT. The chain employs TRBV28 and TRBJ2-3; 10 bases are a match to TRBD2. The J segment lost 5 bases and the V segment lost 5 bases, leaving 7 bases of the junction unmatched. This CDR3 is built from 15 residues. Germline V lookup: CDR1 MDHEN, CDR2 SYDVKM.

V and J are TRBV4-2 and TRBJ2-5; 9 positions agree with TRBD1. Germline trimming cut 0 bases from V and 2 bases from J; bases unmatched to any gene: 4. The CDR3 has 16 amino acids. From germline, CDR1 is LGHNA and CDR2 YNFKEQ. The chain's CDR3 is CASSQEGDRVQETQYF. In DNA, the CDR3 is TGTGCCAGCAGCCAAGAAGGGGACAGGGTACAAGAGACCCAGTACTTC.

The gene calls are TRBV9 and TRBJ2-2; no reliable D call. Germline CDR1 is SGDLS and CDR2 is YYNGEE. V lost 3 bases, J lost 8 bases, and 14 bases lay in between. The CDR3 extends over 14 amino acids. Here the CDR3 DNA reads TGTGCCAGCAGCGGAGCAAGTGGGTGGGGGGAGCTGTTTTTT. It translates to CASSGASGWGELFF.

This chain joins TRBV30 and TRBJ2-1, with TRBD2 matching over 14 bases. Germline CDR1 and CDR2: GTSNPN and SVGIG (reference sequence). The V and J ends lost 1 base and 12 bases, in that order; junction bases with no gene match: 11. CDR3 length: 16 residues. The CDR3, as DNA: TGTGCCTGGAGTGGACATGGGACTAGCGGGAGTAGAGGGCAGTTCTTC. It specifies CAWSGHGTSGSRGQFF.

This chain connects TRBV18 to TRBJ1-5; perhaps TRBD1 as D (5 bases). This CDR3 comprises 19 residues. Trimming left V 3 bases short and J 3 bases short, with 24 bases between. The germline V gene has CDR1 KGHSH and CDR2 LQKENI. CDR3 nucleotide sequence: TGTGCCAGCTCACCTAATATGGCAGGGCTGAAGTCCAACAATCAGCCCCAGCATTTT. It encodes CASSPNMAGLKSNNQPQHF.

The genes are TRBV28 and TRBJ1-1; no clear D gene. Germline assignment: CDR1 MDHEN and CDR2 SYDVKM. The CDR3 has 13 amino acids. The V end lost 4 bases, the J end lost 10 bases, and 16 bases lay between the germline ends. The CDR3: CASSSQSEMRAFF. CDR3 coding DNA: TGTGCCAGCAGTTCGCAGAGCGAAATGAGAGCTTTCTTT.

This rearrangement joins TRBV5-4 to TRBJ2-5, with D tentatively TRBD1 or TRBD2 (5 bases each). Germline V gives CDR1 SGHNT, CDR2 YYREEE (reference sequence). The V end lost 5 bases, the J end lost 5 bases, and 25 bases lay between the germline ends. This CDR3 comprises 17 residues. The CDR3 spells CASRLANMGPGIETQYF. CDR3 DNA: TGTGCCAGCAGACTCGCAAATATGGGACCAGGGATCGAGACCCAGTACTTC.

The rearrangement links TRBV4-1 to TRBJ2-5, with D tentatively TRBD2 (5 bases). The end of the DNA aligns better with TRBJ2-7, so the J call may be wrong. The germline gives CDR1 MGHRA, CDR2 YSYEKL. CDR3 length: 15 residues. The CDR3 is CASSQAAEGNYEQYF. CDR3 bases: TGCGCCAGCAGCCAAGCAGCCGAGGGAAACTACGAGCAGTACTTC.

Only a few counts were recorded for this clone. The sample holds other DNA sequences that translate to the same CDR3. The rearrangement uses TRBV6-1 and TRBJ1-5; no clear D. The V gene lost 2 bases and the J gene lost 4 bases, with 9 bases spanning the gap. This CDR3 has 14 amino acids. Looked up from germline, CDR1 is MNHNS and CDR2 is SASEGT. CDR3 bases: TGTGCCAGCAGTGAACTCGGAGGTAATCAGCCCCAGCATTTT. Protein: CASSELGGNQPQHF.

This clone was observed once. This chain uses TRBV27 with TRBJ2-5; D remains ambiguous. The V end lost 5 bases, the J end lost 8 bases, and 12 bases lay between the germline ends. The CDR3 sequence is 12 residues long. Germline V CDR1 and CDR2: MNHEY, SMNVEV (reference sequence). CDR3 bases: TGTGCCAGCAGTGCCCCTCCAGGAACCCAGTACTTC. Residues: CASSAPPGTQYF.

This clone occurred once. The rearrangement uses TRBV5-4 and TRBJ2-7; D uncertain. Germline V gene data show CDR1 as SGHNT and CDR2 as YYREEE (reference sequence). The CDR3 length is 13 residues. Trimming stripped 6 bases from V and 3 bases from J, with 13 bases between. CDR3 sequence: CASTSDGYYEQYF. CDR3 sequence (DNA): TGTGCCAGCACCTCTGACGGATACTACGAGCAGTACTTC.

The J gene is TRBJ1-4, the V gene TRBV6-5, with 8 bases aligning to TRBD1. Trimming removed 1 base from V and 5 bases from J; junction bases left unmatched: 6. The germline V gene has CDR1 MNHEY and CDR2 SVGAGI. The CDR3 runs 16 residues. In nucleotides, the CDR3 is TGTGCCAGCAGTTACTTAAACCGGGACAGGAATGAAAAACTGTTTTTT. Translating gives CASSYLNRDRNEKLFF.

The chain combines TRBV27 with TRBJ2-7; tentatively, D is TRBD2 (5 bases). Trimming took 6 bases from V and 3 from J, leaving 18 bases between them. This CDR3 is 15 amino acids long. Looked up from germline, CDR1 is MNHEY and CDR2 is SMNVEV (reference sequence). The CDR3 region has the DNA TGTGCCAGCAGCCCCCTTCGGGGAGTCGGCTACGAGCAGTACTTC. Its protein product is CASSPLRGVGYEQYF.

This chain uses TRBV7-8 with TRBJ2-1, with D perhaps assigned TRBD1 or TRBD2 (5 bases each). CDR1 and CDR2 from the germline V gene are SGHVS and FQNEAQ. The CDR3 has 13 amino acids. Trimming took 3 bases from V and 13 from J, leaving 16 bases between them. CDR3 sequence (DNA): TGTGCCAGCAGCTTCGGGGACCCGAACGGCCAGTTCTTC. Translating it yields CASSFGDPNGQFF.

V gene TRBV7-9 combines with J gene TRBJ1-5, with no clear D. V shed 5 bases and J shed 0 bases, with 8 bases lying between them. In germline, CDR1 is SEHNR, CDR2 FQNEAQ (reference sequence). This CDR3 has 14 residues. The CDR3: CASSRGDSNQPQHF. In nucleotides, the CDR3 is TGTGCCAGCAGCCGCGGGGATAGCAATCAGCCCCAGCATTTT.

J is TRBJ1-2 and V is TRBV6-1; unclear D gene. The V end was cut by 8 bases, the J end by 0 bases, with 7 bases between. Germline CDR1 MNHNS, CDR2 SASEGT. The CDR3 runs 12 residues. Here the CDR3 reads CASGTANYGYTF. The CDR3 DNA is TGTGCCAGCGGAACCGCTAACTATGGCTACACCTTC.

V is TRBV5-5 and J is TRBJ1-5, with unresolved D. Looked up from germline, CDR1 is SGHKS and CDR2 is YYEKEE (reference sequence). V lost 0 bases to trimming and J lost 0 bases, with 10 bases between them. This CDR3 has 16 amino acids. The CDR3 loop reads CASSLVGGNSNQPQHF. In nucleotides, the CDR3 is TGTGCCAGCAGCTTGGTAGGAGGGAATAGCAATCAGCCCCAGCATTTT.

The CDR3 is CASSGEQETQYF. The DNA for the CDR3 is TGCGCCAGCAGCGGGGAACAAGAGACCCAGTACTTC. The chain joins TRBV5-1 to TRBJ2-5; D unclear. CDR3 length: 12 amino acids. Germline values: CDR1 SGHRS, CDR2 YFSETQ. V was clipped by 4 bases and J by 2 bases, with 6 bases between them.

The chain couples TRBV11-2 to TRBJ2-5, with D perhaps TRBD2 (5 bases). The DNA end favors TRBJ2-7, so the J call may be wrong. The CDR3 covers 16 residues. Germline V gene lookup returns CDR1 SGHAT and CDR2 FQNNGV. The DNA for the CDR3 is TGTGCCAGCAGCTTAGATGCGAGCGGCTTCCTTTACGAGCAGTACTTC. Protein product: CASSLDASGFLYEQYF.

A single count supports this clone. The chain recombines TRBV28 with TRBJ2-1, with 8 positions matching TRBD2. V lost 3 bases to trimming and J lost 12 bases; unmatched junction nucleotides: 4. Germline V CDR1 and CDR2: MDHEN, SYDVKM. This CDR3 comprises 12 residues. CDR3 loop: CASSFQAGGQFF. In DNA form, the CDR3 reads TGTGCCAGCAGTTTCCAGGCGGGAGGGCAGTTCTTC.

This chain connects TRBV7-8 to TRBJ2-6; D possibly uses TRBD1 or TRBD2 (5 bases each). The V end was cut by 5 bases, the J end by 3 bases, with 8 bases between. Germline-derived CDR1 and CDR2 are SGHVS and FQNEAQ. CDR3 size: 14 residues. The CDR3 DNA reads as TGTGCCAGCAGCCGGGACGTTGGGGCCAACGTCCTGACTTTC. Its translation is CASSRDVGANVLTF.

In its sample, this clone was seen once. The gene calls are TRBV4-2 and TRBJ2-3; D tentatively fits TRBD1 or TRBD2 (5 bases each). Trimming stripped 2 bases from V and 5 bases from J, with 20 bases between. Looked up from germline, CDR1 is LGHNA and CDR2 is YNFKEQ. The CDR3 is 17 residues long. The CDR3 protein is CASSQYLSGTLGDTQYF. The DNA for the CDR3 is TGTGCCAGCAGCCAATACCTTTCCGGGACCTTGGGAGATACGCAGTATTTT.

This chain uses TRBV4-1 with TRBJ2-7; D is undetermined. CDR1 and CDR2 from the germline V gene are MGHRA and YSYEKL. Trimming left V 5 bases short and J 5 bases short, with 13 bases between. There are 13 residues in the CDR3. CDR3 DNA sequence: TGCGCCAGCAGCGGTAGGCAGGCCCACGAGCAGTACTTC. This codes for CASSGRQAHEQYF.

The chain recombines TRBV7-3 with TRBJ2-1, with 11 bases aligning to TRBD2. The CDR3 consists of 15 residues. J gave up 8 bases and V 5 bases, and 8 bases lay outside the gene matches. Germline CDR1 reads SGHTA; CDR2 reads FQGTGA. The CDR3 sequence is CASSRTRTSGHEQFF. The CDR3 DNA reads as TGTGCCAGCAGCCGAACCCGGACTAGCGGGCATGAGCAGTTCTTC. The whole variable domain, filled in from reference TRBV7-3 and TRBJ2-1, reads GAGVSQTPSNKVTEKGKYVELRCDPISGHTALYWYRQSLGQGPEFLIYFQGTGAADDSGLPNDRFFAVRPEGSVSTLKIQRTERGDSAVYLCASSRTRTSGHEQFFGPGTRLTVL.

The chain carries TRBV29-1 and TRBJ2-5; D possibly corresponds to TRBD2 (6 bases). V lost 4 bases and J 4 bases, leaving 16 bases between the germline ends. This CDR3 is 14 amino acids long. The germline CDR1 and CDR2 sequences are SQVTM and ANQGSEA. CDR3 sequence: CSVVARGIPETQYF. The CDR3 DNA sequence: TGCAGCGTTGTGGCCCGGGGGATTCCAGAGACCCAGTACTTC.

The genes are TRBV6-5 and TRBJ2-4; D perhaps matches TRBD2 (6 bases). CDR3 size: 16 residues. Trimming took off 2 bases at V and 7 bases at J, with 18 bases between the two ends. The germline gives CDR1 MNHEY, CDR2 SVGAGI. The CDR3 is CASSYISGGDRNIQYF. The CDR3 bases are TGTGCCAGCAGTTACATTTCAGGAGGGGACCGGAACATTCAGTACTTC.

The gene calls are TRBV5-1 and TRBJ2-3; D remains unclear. The germline gives CDR1 SGHRS, CDR2 YFSETQ. The CDR3 sequence is 15 residues long. Trimming removed 0 bases at V and 0 bases at J, with 8 bases between. In nucleotides, the CDR3 is TGCGCCAGCAGCTTGGAGCCGGTCAGCACAGATACGCAGTATTTT. It codes for CASSLEPVSTDTQYF.